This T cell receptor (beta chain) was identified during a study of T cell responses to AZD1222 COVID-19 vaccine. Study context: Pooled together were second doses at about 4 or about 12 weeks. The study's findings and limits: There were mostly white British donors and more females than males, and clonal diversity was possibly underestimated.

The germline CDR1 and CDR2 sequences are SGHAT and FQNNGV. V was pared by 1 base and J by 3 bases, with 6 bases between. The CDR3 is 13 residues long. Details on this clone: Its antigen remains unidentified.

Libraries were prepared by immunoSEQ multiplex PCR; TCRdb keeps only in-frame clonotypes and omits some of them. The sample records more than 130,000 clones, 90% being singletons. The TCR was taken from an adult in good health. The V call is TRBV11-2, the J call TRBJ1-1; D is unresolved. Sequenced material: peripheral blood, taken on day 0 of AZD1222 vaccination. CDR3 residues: CASSLAQYTEAFF. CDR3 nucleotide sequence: TGTGCCAGCAGCTTAGCGCAGTACACTGAAGCTTTCTTT. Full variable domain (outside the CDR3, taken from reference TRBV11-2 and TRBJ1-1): EAGVAQSPRYKIIEKRQSVAFWCNPISGHATLYWYQQILGQGPKLLIQFQNNGVVDDSQLPKDRFSAERLKGVDSTLKIQPAKLEDSAVYLCASSLAQYTEAFFGQGTRLTVV.